This TCR beta chain was retrieved from a study of blood T cell repertoires in COVID-19. The method was immunoSEQ multiplex PCR; TCRdb's version includes in-frame clones alone and lacks a portion of them. The sample comprises tens of thousands of clones, approximately 89% of which are singletons, and roughly 3.9% rests with the top ten. Sequenced input: peripheral blood. The clonotype comes from a human donor in a cohort sampled during active COVID-19.

The CDR3 bases are TGCGCCAGCAGCTTGCAGAATTATAATTCACCCCTCCACTTT. It codes for CASSLQNYNSPLHF. The chain recombines TRBV5-1 with TRBJ1-6; D gene unclear. Germline-derived CDR1 and CDR2 are SGHRS and YFSETQ. The CDR3 runs 14 residues. Trimming removed 1 base at V and 4 bases at J, with 6 bases between.